This entry is about one T cell receptor beta chain. Between the trimmed V and J ends, which lost 2 bases and 10 bases, there was a span of 18 bases. The CDR3 length is 15 residues. From germline, CDR1 is KGHSH and CDR2 LQKENI. The data originate from a study of blood T cell repertoires in COVID-19. Study background: Specimens from acute and convalescent COVID-19 originated in the United States, Italy and Spain.

Libraries were prepared by immunoSEQ multiplex PCR; TCRdb keeps only in-frame clonotypes and omits some of them. The sample has 200,000 to 250,000 clones; about 87% are singletons. The sequencing sample was made of PBMCs or T cells enriched from blood (not recorded which). This TCR came from a man in his fifties who had been exposed to COVID-19. This chain links TRBV18 with TRBJ2-1; TRBD1 is a possible D gene (6 bases). The CDR3 spells CASSPTRNQRGEQFF. The CDR3 region has the DNA TGTGCCAGCTCACCAACGCGGAATCAAAGGGGGGAGCAGTTCTTC.